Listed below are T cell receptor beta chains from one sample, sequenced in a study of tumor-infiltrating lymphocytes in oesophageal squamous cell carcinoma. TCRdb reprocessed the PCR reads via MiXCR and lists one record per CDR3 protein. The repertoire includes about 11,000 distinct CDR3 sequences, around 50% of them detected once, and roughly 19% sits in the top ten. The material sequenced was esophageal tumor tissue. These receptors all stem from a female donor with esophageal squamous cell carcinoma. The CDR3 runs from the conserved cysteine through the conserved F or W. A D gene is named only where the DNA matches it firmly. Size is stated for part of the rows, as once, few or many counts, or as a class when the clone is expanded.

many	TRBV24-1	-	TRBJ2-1	CATSDRGARNEQFF	TGTGCCACCAGTGATCGGGGGGCTAGGAATGAGCAGTTCTTC
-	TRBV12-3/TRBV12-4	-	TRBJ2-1	CASSLYTDRDYEQFF	TGTGCCAGCAGTTTATATACGGACAGGGACTACGAGCAGTTCTTC
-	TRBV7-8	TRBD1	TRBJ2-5	CASRLGGQGYQETQYF	TGTGCCAGCAGGTTGGGGGGACAGGGCTACCAAGAGACCCAGTACTTC
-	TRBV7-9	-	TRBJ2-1	CASSFLWRGPQETQFF	TGTGCCAGCAGCTTCTTGTGGCGGGGACCCCAGGAGACCCAGTTCTTC
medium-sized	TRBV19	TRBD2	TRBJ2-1	CASKALRPSGRNEQFF	TGTGCCAGTAAGGCCCTTAGGCCTAGCGGGAGGAATGAGCAGTTCTTC
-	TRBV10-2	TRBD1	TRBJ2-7	CASSRQGLIGEQYF	TGCGCCAGCAGTCGACAGGGGTTAATCGGCGAGCAGTACTTC
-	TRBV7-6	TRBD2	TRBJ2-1	CASSLVLATYNEQFF	TGTGCCAGCAGCTTAGTACTAGCGACCTACAATGAGCAGTTCTTC
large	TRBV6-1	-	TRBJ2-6	CASSVGTPGANVLTF	TGTGCCAGCAGCGTAGGGACACCTGGGGCCAACGTCCTGACTTTC
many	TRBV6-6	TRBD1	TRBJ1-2	CASSYSTGTSYGYTF	TGTGCCAGCAGTTACTCGACAGGGACCTCATATGGCTACACCTTC
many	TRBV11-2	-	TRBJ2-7	CASSLDRVLDYNEQYF	TGTGCCAGCAGCTTAGACAGGGTTTTGGACTACAATGAGCAGTACTTC
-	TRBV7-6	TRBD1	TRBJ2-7	CASSSQGQQNSPLHF	TGTGCCAGCAGCTCGCAGGGACAGCAAAATTCACCCCTCCACTTC
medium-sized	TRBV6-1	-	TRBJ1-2	CASSSGANYGYTF	TGTGCCAGCAGTTCGGGTGCTAACTATGGCTACACCTTC
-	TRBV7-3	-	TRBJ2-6	CASSDRSGANVLTF	TGTGCCAGCAGCGACAGATCTGGGGCCAACGTCCTGACTTTC
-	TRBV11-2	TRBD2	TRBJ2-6	CASSLGPGLAGLSGANVLTF	TGTGCCAGCAGCTTAGGACCGGGGCTAGCGGGCCTCTCTGGGGCCAACGTCCTGACTTTC
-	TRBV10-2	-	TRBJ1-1	CASSDDDGRNTEAFF	TGCGCCAGCAGCGATGACGACGGGAGAAACACTGAAGCTTTCTTT
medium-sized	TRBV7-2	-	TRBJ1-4	CASSDYLNEKLFF	TGTGCCAGCAGCGACTACCTTAATGAAAAACTGTTTTTT
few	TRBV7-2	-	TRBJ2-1	CASSPSQSLYNEQFF	TGTGCCAGCAGCCCGAGTCAGTCACTCTACAATGAGCAGTTCTTC
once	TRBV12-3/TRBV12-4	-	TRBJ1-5	CAISGGPSQPQHF	TGTGCAATCTCGGGGGGGCCATCTCAGCCCCAGCATTTT
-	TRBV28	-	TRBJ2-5	CASSLCPNGPAKIRETQYF	TGTGCCAGCAGTTTATGCCCGAATGGTCCCGCCAAGATACGGGAGACCCAGTACTTC
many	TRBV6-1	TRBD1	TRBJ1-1	CASRDPWGQRKTEAFF	TGTGCCAGCAGGGACCCTTGGGGACAGAGAAAAACTGAAGCTTTCTTT
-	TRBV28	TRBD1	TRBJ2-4	CASSLLQGAREQYF	TGTGCCAGCAGTTTATTACAGGGGGCGCGGGAGCAGTACTTC
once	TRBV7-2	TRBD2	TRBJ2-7	CASSPGGIEQYF	TGTGCCAGCAGCCCCGGGGGGATCGAGCAGTACTTC
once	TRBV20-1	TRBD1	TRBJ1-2	CSASSQGVYYGYTF	TGCAGTGCTAGCAGTCAGGGGGTCTACTATGGCTACACCTTC
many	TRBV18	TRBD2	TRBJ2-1	CASSQSSGGYNEQFF	TGTGCCAGCTCACAGTCTAGCGGGGGTTACAATGAGCAGTTCTTC
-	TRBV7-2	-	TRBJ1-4	CASSLSGVVEKLFF	TGTGCCAGCAGCTTGTCGGGGGTTGTTGAAAAACTGTTTTTT
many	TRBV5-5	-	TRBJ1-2	CASSSTGSYGYTF	TGTGCCAGCAGCTCAACAGGGTCCTATGGCTACACCTTC
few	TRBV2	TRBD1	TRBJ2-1	CASSPLGQGSDEQFF	TGTGCCAGCTCTCCGCTTGGACAGGGTTCAGATGAGCAGTTCTTC
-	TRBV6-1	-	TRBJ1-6	CASSEAAPGDSYNSPLHF	TGTGCCAGCAGTGAAGCAGCGCCGGGGGACTCCTATAATTCACCCCTCCACTTT
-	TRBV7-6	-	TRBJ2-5	CASSISSPGETQYF	TGTGCCAGCAGCATAAGCAGTCCGGGTGAGACCCAGTACTTC
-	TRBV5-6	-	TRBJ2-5	CASSLGGAATQYF	TGTGCCAGCAGCTTGGGGGGGGCAGCGACCCAGTACTTC
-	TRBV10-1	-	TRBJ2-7	CASSVDSYEQYF	TGCGCCAGCAGTGTGGACAGCTACGAGCAGTACTTC
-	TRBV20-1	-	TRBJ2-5	CSAAQGYQETQYF	TGCAGTGCAGCGCAGGGGTACCAAGAGACCCAGTACTTC
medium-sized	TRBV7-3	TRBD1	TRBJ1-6	CASSLGQGGSPLHF	TGTGCCAGCAGCTTAGGACAGGGAGGTTCACCCCTCCACTTT